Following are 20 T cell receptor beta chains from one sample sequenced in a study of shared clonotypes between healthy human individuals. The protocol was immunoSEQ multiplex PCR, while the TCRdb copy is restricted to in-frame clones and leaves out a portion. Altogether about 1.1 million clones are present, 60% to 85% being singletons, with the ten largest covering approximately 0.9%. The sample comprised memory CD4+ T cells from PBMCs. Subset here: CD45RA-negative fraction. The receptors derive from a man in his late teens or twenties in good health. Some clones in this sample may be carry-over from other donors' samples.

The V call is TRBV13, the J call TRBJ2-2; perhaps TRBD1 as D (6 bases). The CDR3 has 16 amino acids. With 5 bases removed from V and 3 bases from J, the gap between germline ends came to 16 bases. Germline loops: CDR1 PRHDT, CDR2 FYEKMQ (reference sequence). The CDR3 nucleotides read TGTGCCAGCAGCCCGCGAAGACAGGAGCACACCGGGGAGCTGTTTTTT. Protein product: CASSPRRQEHTGELFF. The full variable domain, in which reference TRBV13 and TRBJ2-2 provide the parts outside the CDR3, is AAGVIQSPRHLIKEKRETATLKCYPIPRHDTVYWYQQGPGQDPQFLISFYEKMQSDKGSIPDRFSAQQFSDYHSELNMSSLELGDSALYFCASSPRRQEHTGELFFGEGSRLTVL.

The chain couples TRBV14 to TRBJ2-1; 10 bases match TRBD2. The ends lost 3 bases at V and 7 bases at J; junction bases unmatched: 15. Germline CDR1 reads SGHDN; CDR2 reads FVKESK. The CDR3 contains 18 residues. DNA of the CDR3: TGTGCCAGCAGCCAGCCGCCGGCTAGCGGGAGATTGGGGAATGAGCAGTTCTTC. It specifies CASSQPPASGRLGNEQFF.

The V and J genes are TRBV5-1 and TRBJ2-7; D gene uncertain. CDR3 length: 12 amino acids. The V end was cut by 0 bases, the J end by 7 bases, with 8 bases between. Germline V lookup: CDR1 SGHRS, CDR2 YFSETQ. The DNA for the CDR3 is TGCGCCAGCAGCTTGGGAATGGGGGAGCAGTACTTC. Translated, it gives CASSLGMGEQYF.

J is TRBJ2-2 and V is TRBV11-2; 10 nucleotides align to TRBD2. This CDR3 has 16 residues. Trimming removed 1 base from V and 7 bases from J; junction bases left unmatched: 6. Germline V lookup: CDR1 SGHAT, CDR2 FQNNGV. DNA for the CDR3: TGTGCCAGCAGCTTAGGGCTAGCGGGAGCACACGGGGAGCTGTTTTTT. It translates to CASSLGLAGAHGELFF. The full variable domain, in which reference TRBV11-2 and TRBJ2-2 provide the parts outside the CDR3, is EAGVAQSPRYKIIEKRQSVAFWCNPISGHATLYWYQQILGQGPKLLIQFQNNGVVDDSQLPKDRFSAERLKGVDSTLKIQPAKLEDSAVYLCASSLGLAGAHGELFFGEGSRLTVL.

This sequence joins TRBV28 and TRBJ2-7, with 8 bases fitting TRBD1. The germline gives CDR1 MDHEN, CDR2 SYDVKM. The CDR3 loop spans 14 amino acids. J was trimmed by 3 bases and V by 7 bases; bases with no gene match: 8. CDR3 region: CASTDWGTGYEQYF. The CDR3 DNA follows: TGTGCCAGCACGGACTGGGGGACAGGCTACGAGCAGTACTTC.

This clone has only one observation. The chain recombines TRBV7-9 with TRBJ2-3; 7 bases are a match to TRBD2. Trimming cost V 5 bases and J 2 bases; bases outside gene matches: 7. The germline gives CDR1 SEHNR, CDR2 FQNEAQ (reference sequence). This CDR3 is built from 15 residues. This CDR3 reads CASSPGDYSTDTQYF. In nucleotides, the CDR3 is TGTGCCAGCAGCCCCGGGGACTACTCCACAGATACGCAGTATTTT.

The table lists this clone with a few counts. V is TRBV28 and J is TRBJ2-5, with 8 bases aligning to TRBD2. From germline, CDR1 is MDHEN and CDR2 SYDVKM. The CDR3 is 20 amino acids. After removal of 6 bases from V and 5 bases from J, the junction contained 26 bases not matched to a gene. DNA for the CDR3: TGTGCCAGCAGAGCCCGTATCGACACTTGGACCGGGACTAGTACCGAGACCCAGTACTTC. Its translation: CASRARIDTWTGTSTETQYF.

The CDR3 reads CASSLRDLKNEAFF. CDR3 DNA sequence: TGTGCCAGCAGCTTACGGGACCTTAAAAATGAAGCTTTCTTT. This chain connects TRBV7-9 to TRBJ1-1; tentatively, D is TRBD1 (5 bases). Germline V gives CDR1 SEHNR, CDR2 FQNEAQ (reference sequence). This CDR3 is 14 amino acids long. The V end lost 2 bases, the J end lost 7 bases, and 14 bases lay between the germline ends.

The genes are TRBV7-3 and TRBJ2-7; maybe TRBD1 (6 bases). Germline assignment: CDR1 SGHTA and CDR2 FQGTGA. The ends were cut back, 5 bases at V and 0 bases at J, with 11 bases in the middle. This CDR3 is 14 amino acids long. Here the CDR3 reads CASSRDTGSYEQYF. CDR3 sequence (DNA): TGTGCCAGCAGCCGGGACACAGGCTCCTACGAGCAGTACTTC.

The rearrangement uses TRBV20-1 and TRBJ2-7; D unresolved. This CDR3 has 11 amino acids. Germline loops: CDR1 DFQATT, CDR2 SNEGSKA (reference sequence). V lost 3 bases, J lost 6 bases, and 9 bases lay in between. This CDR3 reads CSASPVGEQYF. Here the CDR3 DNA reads TGCAGTGCTAGCCCAGTAGGCGAGCAGTACTTC.

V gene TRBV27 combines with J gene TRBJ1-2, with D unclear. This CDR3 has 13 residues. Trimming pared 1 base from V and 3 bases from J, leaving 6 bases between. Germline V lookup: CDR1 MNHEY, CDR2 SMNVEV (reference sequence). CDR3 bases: TGTGCCAGCAGTTTATTTCGGTACTATGGCTACACCTTC. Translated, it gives CASSLFRYYGYTF.

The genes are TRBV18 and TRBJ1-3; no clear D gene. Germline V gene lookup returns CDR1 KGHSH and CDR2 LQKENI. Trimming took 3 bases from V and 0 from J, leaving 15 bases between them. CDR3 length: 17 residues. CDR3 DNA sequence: TGTGCCAGCTCACCCAAGATTGGGGTTCGCTCTGGAAACACCATATATTTT. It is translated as CASSPKIGVRSGNTIYF.

CDR3: CASSWTGDDQPQHF. In DNA form, the CDR3 reads TGCGCCAGCAGCTGGACAGGGGACGATCAGCCCCAGCATTTT. V usage is TRBV5-1 and J usage is TRBJ1-5; 9 bases are shared with TRBD1. The germline gives CDR1 SGHRS, CDR2 YFSETQ. Trimming at V came to 3 bases and at J to 5 bases, leaving 3 bases not matched to a gene. The CDR3 runs 14 residues.

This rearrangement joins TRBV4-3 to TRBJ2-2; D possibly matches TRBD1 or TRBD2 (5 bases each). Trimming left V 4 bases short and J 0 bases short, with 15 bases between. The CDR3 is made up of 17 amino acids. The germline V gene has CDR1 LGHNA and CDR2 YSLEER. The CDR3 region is CASSRLGTAANTGELFF. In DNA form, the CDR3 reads TGCGCCAGCAGCCGGCTTGGGACGGCGGCGAACACCGGGGAGCTGTTTTTT.

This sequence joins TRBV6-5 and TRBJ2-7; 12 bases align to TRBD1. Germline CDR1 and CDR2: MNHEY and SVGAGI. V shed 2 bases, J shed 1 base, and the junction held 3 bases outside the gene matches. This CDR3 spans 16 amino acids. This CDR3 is CASSYGTGGFSYEQYF. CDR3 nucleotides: TGTGCCAGCAGTTACGGGACAGGGGGCTTTTCCTACGAGCAGTACTTC.

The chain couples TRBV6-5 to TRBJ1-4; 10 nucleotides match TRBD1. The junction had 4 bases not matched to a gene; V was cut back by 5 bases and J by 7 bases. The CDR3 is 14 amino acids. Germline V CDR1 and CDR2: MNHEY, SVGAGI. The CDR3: CASSTTGGGEKLFF. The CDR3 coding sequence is TGTGCCAGCAGTACGACAGGGGGCGGTGAAAAACTGTTTTTT.

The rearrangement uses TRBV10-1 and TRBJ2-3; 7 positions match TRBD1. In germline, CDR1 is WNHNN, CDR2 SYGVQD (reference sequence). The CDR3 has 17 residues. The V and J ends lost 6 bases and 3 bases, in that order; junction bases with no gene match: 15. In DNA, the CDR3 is TGCGCCAGCAGCGCCTGGGTCAGGGGGTTCGGAACAGATACGCAGTATTTT. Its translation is CASSAWVRGFGTDTQYF.

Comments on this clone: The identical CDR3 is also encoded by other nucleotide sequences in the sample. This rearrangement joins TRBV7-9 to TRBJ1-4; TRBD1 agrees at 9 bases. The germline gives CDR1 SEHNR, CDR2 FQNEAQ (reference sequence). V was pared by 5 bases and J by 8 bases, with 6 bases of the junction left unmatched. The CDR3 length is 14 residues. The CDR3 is CASSLDRGGEKLFF. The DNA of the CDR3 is TGTGCCAGCAGCCTGGACAGGGGAGGCGAAAAACTGTTTTTT. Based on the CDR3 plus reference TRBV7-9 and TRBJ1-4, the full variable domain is DTGVSQNPRHKITKRGQNVTFRCDPISEHNRLYWYRQTLGQGPEFLTYFQNEAQLEKSRLLSDRFSAERPKGSFSTLEIQRTEQGDSAMYLCASSLDRGGEKLFFGSGTQLSVL.

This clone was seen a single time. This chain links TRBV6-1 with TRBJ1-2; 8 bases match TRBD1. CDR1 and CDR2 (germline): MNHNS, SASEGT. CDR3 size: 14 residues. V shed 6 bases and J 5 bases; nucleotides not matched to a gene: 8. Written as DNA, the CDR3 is TGTGCCAGCAGGGCCTGGACAGGGTCGTATGGCTACACCTTC. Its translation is CASRAWTGSYGYTF.

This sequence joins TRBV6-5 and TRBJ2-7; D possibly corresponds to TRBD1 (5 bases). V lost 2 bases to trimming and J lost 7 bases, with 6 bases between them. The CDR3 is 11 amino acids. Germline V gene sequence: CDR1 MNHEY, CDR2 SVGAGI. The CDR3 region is CASSYQGEQYF. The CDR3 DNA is TGTGCCAGCAGTTACCAGGGTGAGCAGTACTTC.